This TCR beta chain was sequenced for a study of cytomegalovirus exposure and HLA in healthy donors. Broader study findings: Highly shared sequence variants in one cluster were likely a sequencing artifact. Within an earlier analysis, most TCR beta V segments proved productive either about 87% or about 30% of the time.

The CDR3 consists of 10 residues. V was pared by 3 bases and J by 7 bases, with 6 bases between. Germline loops: CDR1 DFQATT, CDR2 SNEGSKA (reference sequence). Researchers ran the PCR with 60 Vbeta and 13 Jbeta primers. Assay used: immunoSEQ multiplex PCR; TCRdb lists only in-frame clones, some missing. Recorded here are some 110,000 clones; the top ten clones represent roughly 3.6%. Turning to this clone: Its antigen is unidentified.

Those who donated were healthy bone marrow donors. The sequencing input was PBMCs. The genes are TRBV20-1 and TRBJ1-1; TRBD1 might be the D (5 bases). This TCR was sampled from a man aged 30 to 45 in good health and CMV-seronegative. CDR3 sequence: CSARGLEAFF. For the CDR3, the DNA is TGCAGTGCTAGGGGGCTTGAAGCTTTCTTT.